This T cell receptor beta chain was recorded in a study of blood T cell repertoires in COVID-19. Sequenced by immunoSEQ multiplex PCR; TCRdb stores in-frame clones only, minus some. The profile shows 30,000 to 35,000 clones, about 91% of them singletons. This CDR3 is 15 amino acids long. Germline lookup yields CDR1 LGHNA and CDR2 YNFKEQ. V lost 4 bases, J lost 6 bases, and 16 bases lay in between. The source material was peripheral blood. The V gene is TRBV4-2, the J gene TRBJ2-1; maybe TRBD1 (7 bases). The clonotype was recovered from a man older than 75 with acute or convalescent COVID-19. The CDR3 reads CASSPPQGGSNEQFF. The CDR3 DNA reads TGTGCCAGCAGCCCACCCCAGGGGGGTTCCAATGAGCAGTTCTTC.